The next 8 T cell receptor beta chains were all read from a single sample in a study of shared clonotypes between healthy human individuals. TCRdb keeps only in-frame clones here, not all; method: immunoSEQ multiplex PCR. In the table there are millions of clones, 90% to 95% of which are singletons. Sequencing was done on a sample of naive CD4+ T cells sorted from blood. Sample subset: CD45RA+ positively selected. The receptors originated from a man aged 18-30 years in good health.

This clone showed up just once. This chain connects TRBV18 to TRBJ1-1; tentative D call: TRBD1 (6 bases). Germline V gives CDR1 KGHSH, CDR2 LQKENI. V was trimmed by 2 bases and J by 0 bases, leaving 13 bases between them. This CDR3 contains 16 residues. The CDR3 spells CASSPIQGHMNTEAFF. The CDR3 DNA reads as TGTGCCAGCTCACCAATCCAGGGACACATGAACACTGAAGCTTTCTTT.

This rearrangement joins TRBV27 to TRBJ2-5; D gene unclear. Trimming pared 5 bases from V and 5 bases from J, leaving 15 bases between. This CDR3 spans 14 amino acids. Germline loops: CDR1 MNHEY, CDR2 SMNVEV (reference sequence). The CDR3 loop is CASSQHQSWETQYF. The CDR3, as DNA: TGTGCCAGCAGTCAGCACCAGTCCTGGGAGACCCAGTACTTC.

This chain connects TRBV29-1 to TRBJ1-2; D not resolved. CDR3 length: 12 amino acids. Per germline, CDR1 SQVTM and CDR2 ANQGSEA. The germline V and J ends were trimmed by 7 bases and 2 bases, with 11 bases remaining between them. In nucleotides, the CDR3 is TGCAGCGCCCTCGGTTACAACTATGGCTACACCTTC. Amino acid sequence: CSALGYNYGYTF. The full variable domain, in which reference TRBV29-1 and TRBJ1-2 provide the parts outside the CDR3, is SAVISQKPSRDICQRGTSLTIQCQVDSQVTMMFWYRQQPGQSLTLIATANQGSEATYESGFVIDKFPISRPNLTFSTLTVSNMSPEDSSIYLCSALGYNYGYTFGSGTRLTVV.

V is TRBV5-1 and J is TRBJ1-2; D gene unclear. Trimming left V 0 bases short and J 1 base short, with 10 bases between. Per the germline V gene, CDR1 is SGHRS and CDR2 is YFSETQ. This CDR3 is built from 15 residues. Here the CDR3 reads CASSLGRSNNYGYTF. The DNA of the CDR3 is TGCGCCAGCAGCTTGGGGCGCAGTAATAACTATGGCTACACCTTC.

The CDR3 DNA follows: TGTGCCAGCAGCCTGGGGACAGCTCTAGCCGTCACAGATACGCAGTATTTT. It codes for CASSLGTALAVTDTQYF. The chain combines TRBV11-2 with TRBJ2-3, with 7 bases lining up with TRBD1. After removal of 5 bases from V and 2 bases from J, the junction contained 13 bases not matched to a gene. The germline CDR1 and CDR2 sequences are SGHAT and FQNNGV. The CDR3 consists of 17 residues.

CDR3 residues: CASSQTGYNSPLHF. The CDR3 nucleotides are TGTGCCAGCAGCCAAACAGGGTATAATTCACCCCTCCACTTT. The chain uses TRBV7-9 and TRBJ1-6; tentatively, D is TRBD1 (6 bases). V shed 5 bases and J shed 4 bases, with 9 bases lying between them. From germline, CDR1 is SEHNR and CDR2 FQNEAQ (reference sequence). The CDR3 is 14 amino acids. Full variable domain (missing parts from reference TRBV7-9 and TRBJ1-6): DTGVSQNPRHKITKRGQNVTFRCDPISEHNRLYWYRQTLGQGPEFLTYFQNEAQLEKSRLLSDRFSAERPKGSFSTLEIQRTEQGDSAMYLCASSQTGYNSPLHFGNGTRLTVT.

As DNA, the CDR3 is TGTGCCAGCTCACCTTTAGCGGGGGCAGAGACCCAGTACTTC. Amino acid sequence: CASSPLAGAETQYF. V usage is TRBV18 and J usage is TRBJ2-5; TRBD2 agrees at 9 bases. The CDR3 consists of 14 residues. The V gene end was trimmed by 3 bases and the J gene end by 4 bases; junction bases not matched to a gene: 3. Germline CDR1 reads KGHSH; CDR2 reads LQKENI.

The rearrangement links TRBV9 to TRBJ2-1; D unclear. This CDR3 is 12 amino acids long. Trimming took 2 bases from V and 10 from J, leaving 10 bases between them. Germline CDR1 is SGDLS and CDR2 is YYNGEE. CDR3 nucleotides: TGTGCCAGCAGCGTCTCTATCGGGGAGCAGTTCTTC. This encodes CASSVSIGEQFF.